The 29 T cell receptor beta chains below all came from one sample that was sequenced in a study of chemoradiotherapy in HPV16-positive cancers. Clones were sequenced by immunoSEQ multiplex PCR, and TCRdb holds only the in-frame ones, with some missing. The table records a few thousand clones, roughly nine tenths of them present only once. Material: tumor tissue, obtained from a patient who underwent chemoradiotherapy. The receptors here all came from a human donor with HPV-associated anogenital cancer.

The V gene is TRBV19, the J gene TRBJ1-1, with unresolved D. The germline V gene has CDR1 LNHDA and CDR2 SQIVND (reference sequence). The CDR3 has 15 amino acids. The V gene lost 7 bases and the J gene lost 0 bases, with 15 bases spanning the gap. In DNA, the CDR3 is TGTGCCAGTAAAGACACTTGGGGTATGAACACTGAAGCTTTCTTT. Protein sequence: CASKDTWGMNTEAFF.

This clone has a handful of counts. This chain joins TRBV5-1 and TRBJ2-2; 12 nucleotides agree with TRBD2. Per germline, CDR1 SGHRS and CDR2 YFSETQ. Trimming at V came to 4 bases and at J to 5 bases, leaving 3 bases not matched to a gene. The CDR3 contains 15 residues. The CDR3 nucleotides are TGCGCCAGCAGCGAAACTAGCGGGGGGACCGGGGAGCTGTTTTTT. It yields the protein CASSETSGGTGELFF.

This chain uses TRBV5-3 with TRBJ1-1, with unresolved D. TRBV5-3 is known as an ORF, though its function is uncertain. Trimming stripped 3 bases from V and 6 bases from J, with 18 bases between. The CDR3 covers 15 residues. The CDR3 DNA sequence: TGTGCCAGAAGCTCCCCCCCCCGTCAGGAGGCTGAAGCTTTCTTT. Its translation: CARSSPPRQEAEAFF.

V gene TRBV6-1 combines with J gene TRBJ2-7; D may be TRBD2 (6 bases). Trimming took off 0 bases at V and 4 bases at J, with 13 bases between the two ends. The CDR3 covers 15 residues. Germline V gene lookup returns CDR1 MNHNS and CDR2 SASEGT. CDR3 in amino acids: CASSEAWRGLYEQYF. CDR3 nucleotide sequence: TGTGCCAGCAGTGAAGCCTGGCGGGGATTGTACGAGCAGTACTTC.

The chain carries TRBV5-4 and TRBJ2-3; D perhaps matches TRBD2 (8 bases). This CDR3 has 17 amino acids. Germline V lookup: CDR1 SGHNT, CDR2 YYREEE (reference sequence). V was shortened by 4 bases and J by 2 bases, with 20 bases between the two germline ends. CDR3 loop: CASSRGGGTRDTDTQYF. As DNA, the CDR3 is TGTGCCAGCAGCCGAGGGGGCGGGACTAGGGACACAGATACGCAGTATTTT.

The rearrangement links TRBV28 to TRBJ1-4, with TRBD1 matching over 7 bases. The CDR3 is 18 amino acids. The junction had 19 bases not matched to a gene; V was cut back by 5 bases and J by 7 bases. The germline gives CDR1 MDHEN, CDR2 SYDVKM. The CDR3 sequence is CASSGRDSEAPWGEKLFF. The CDR3 nucleotides read TGTGCCAGCAGTGGCCGGGACAGCGAAGCACCTTGGGGTGAAAAACTGTTTTTT.

The V call is TRBV30, the J call TRBJ1-1; the D is unclear. Trimming took off 0 bases at V and 0 bases at J, with 5 bases between the two ends. In germline, CDR1 is GTSNPN, CDR2 SVGIG (reference sequence). The CDR3 has 13 residues. CDR3 bases: TGTGCCTGGAGTGTAACGGTGAACACTGAAGCTTTCTTT. This sequence encodes CAWSVTVNTEAFF.

This clone was recorded once. This chain links TRBV28 with TRBJ2-3; the match to TRBD2 covers 11 bases. CDR1 MDHEN and CDR2 SYDVKM come from the germline V gene. This CDR3 is built from 18 residues. V shed 4 bases, J shed 5 bases, and the junction held 14 bases outside the gene matches. CDR3 DNA sequence: TGTGCCAGCAGTTCCCCTCTTTTAGCGGGAGGGCCGCGAGATACGCAGTATTTT. Translating gives CASSSPLLAGGPRDTQYF. Full variable domain (outside the CDR3, taken from reference TRBV28 and TRBJ2-3): DVKVTQSSRYLVKRTGEKVFLECVQDMDHENMFWYRQDPGLGLRLIYFSYDVKMKEKGDIPEGYSVSREKKERFSLILESASTNQTSMYLCASSSPLLAGGPRDTQYFGPGTRLTVL.

The V and J genes are TRBV30 and TRBJ2-3; D gene unclear. Trimming removed 0 bases from V and 0 bases from J, with 7 bases in between. Germline lookup yields CDR1 GTSNPN and CDR2 SVGIG (reference sequence). The CDR3 has 14 residues. DNA of the CDR3: TGTGCCTGGAGTGTAGGTGGGAGCACAGATACGCAGTATTTT. It codes for CAWSVGGSTDTQYF.

The rearrangement uses TRBV30 and TRBJ2-5; possibly TRBD2 for D (6 bases). There are 15 residues in the CDR3. Germline V gene sequence: CDR1 GTSNPN, CDR2 SVGIG (reference sequence). Trimming took off 8 bases at V and 5 bases at J, with 24 bases between the two ends. The CDR3 protein is CARKRPGLVDETQYF. The CDR3 DNA sequence: TGTGCCCGGAAGCGACCGGGACTGGTCGATGAGACCCAGTACTTC.

The chain recombines TRBV6-5 with TRBJ1-3; weak D call: TRBD1 (6 bases). Germline CDR1 reads MNHEY; CDR2 reads SVGAGI. CDR3 size: 12 residues. V lost 7 bases and J lost 4, with 8 bases in between. The CDR3 sequence is CASTGAGNTIYF. As DNA, the CDR3 is TGTGCCAGCACGGGGGCGGGAAACACCATATATTTT.

The chain uses TRBV7-9 and TRBJ2-1, with 8 bases aligning to TRBD2. CDR1 and CDR2 from the germline V gene are SEHNR and FQNEAQ (reference sequence). This CDR3 has 16 residues. The V segment lost 5 bases and the J segment 6 bases; nucleotides outside the gene matches: 12. CDR3 DNA sequence: TGTGCCAGCAGCCAGGGACTAGAAAGTGTGCGCAATGAGCAGTTCTTC. Translating gives CASSQGLESVRNEQFF. Full variable domain (rest looked up from reference TRBV7-9 and TRBJ2-1): DTGVSQNPRHKITKRGQNVTFRCDPISEHNRLYWYRQTLGQGPEFLTYFQNEAQLEKSRLLSDRFSAERPKGSFSTLEIQRTEQGDSAMYLCASSQGLESVRNEQFFGPGTRLTVL.

Here the CDR3 reads CASSQGVGKLYGYTF. CDR3 sequence (DNA): TGCGCCAGCAGCCAAGGGGTTGGAAAGCTCTATGGCTACACCTTC. This sequence joins TRBV4-3 and TRBJ1-2; D gene ambiguous. CDR1 and CDR2 from the germline V gene are LGHNA and YSLEER. The CDR3 extends over 15 amino acids. Between the trimmed V and J ends, which lost 1 base and 4 bases, there was a span of 13 bases.

This clone was recorded once. The rearrangement joins TRBV5-6 to TRBJ2-5; TRBD1 might be the D (6 bases). The V gene lost 3 bases and the J gene lost 2 bases, with 8 bases spanning the gap. The CDR3 extends over 13 amino acids. Germline V gene data show CDR1 as SGHDT and CDR2 as YYEEEE. The CDR3, as DNA: TGTGCCAGCAGCTGGGGGCCACAAGAGACCCAGTACTTC. It codes for CASSWGPQETQYF.

The chain recombines TRBV28 with TRBJ2-7; the match to TRBD1 covers 7 bases. V shed 6 bases, J shed 7 bases, and the junction held 6 bases outside the gene matches. Germline V gene sequence: CDR1 MDHEN, CDR2 SYDVKM. This CDR3 has 12 residues. The CDR3 DNA follows: TGTGCCAGCAGCACAGGGGAGTGGGAGCAGTACTTC. Translated: CASSTGEWEQYF.

This chain joins TRBV29-1 and TRBJ2-1; 11 bases fit TRBD1. Germline V gene data show CDR1 as SQVTM and CDR2 as ANQGSEA. This CDR3 contains 13 residues. The V segment lost 7 bases and the J segment 6 bases; nucleotides outside the gene matches: 5. The CDR3 sequence: CSASGTGGNEQFF. In DNA, the CDR3 is TGCAGCGCTTCCGGGACAGGGGGCAATGAGCAGTTCTTC.

This clone has just one count. Germline is not matched at one junction end, which may reflect a read error. The J gene is TRBJ2-7, the V gene TRBV19; D is ambiguous. The CDR3 length is 13 residues. The germline V gene has CDR1 LNHDA and CDR2 SQIVND (reference sequence). The CDR3 DNA follows: TGTGCCAGTAGTATAGATCTATCGTCGGATCAGAATTTC. Translation gives CASSIDLSSDQNF.

The rearrangement joins TRBV7-2 to TRBJ2-3; 12 nucleotides line up with TRBD2. V gave up 6 bases and J gave up 0 bases; unmatched junction bases: 7. CDR1 and CDR2 from the germline V gene are SGHTA and FQGNSA. The length of the CDR3 is 17 residues. The CDR3 DNA follows: TGTGCCAGCAGACCGACTAGCGGGGGCACTAGCACAGATACGCAGTATTTT. The encoded protein is CASRPTSGGTSTDTQYF.

The J gene is TRBJ2-7, the V gene TRBV4-1, with no clear D. CDR3 length: 13 residues. V shed 0 bases and J shed 9 bases, with 12 bases lying between them. The V gene's germline CDR1 is MGHRA and CDR2 YSYEKL. The CDR3: CASSQDRASWQYF. In nucleotides, the CDR3 is TGCGCCAGCAGCCAAGATAGGGCCTCCTGGCAGTACTTC.

V gene TRBV9 combines with J gene TRBJ1-2; D remains unclear. Germline V CDR1 and CDR2: SGDLS, YYNGEE. The CDR3 runs 15 residues. V lost 3 bases, J lost 2 bases, and 14 bases lay in between. The CDR3 protein is CASSEAPAGNYGYTF. CDR3 DNA sequence: TGTGCCAGCAGCGAGGCCCCAGCGGGAAACTATGGCTACACCTTC.

The chain links TRBV27 to TRBJ1-4; 7 nucleotides line up with TRBD1. Germline CDR1 MNHEY, CDR2 SMNVEV (reference sequence). CDR3 length: 14 residues. With V trimmed by 5 bases and J by 8 bases, 8 bases remained unmatched. The CDR3 is CASSLNRGREKLFF. The CDR3 coding sequence is TGTGCCAGCAGTCTAAACAGGGGCCGGGAAAAACTGTTTTTT.

This CDR3 reads CASSPTWVTDTQYF. The CDR3 DNA is TGTGCCAGCAGCCCCACTTGGGTTACAGATACGCAGTATTTT. V and J are TRBV7-9 and TRBJ2-3; D is undetermined. V lost 5 bases and J 3 bases, leaving 12 bases between the germline ends. In germline, CDR1 is SEHNR, CDR2 FQNEAQ (reference sequence). This CDR3 has 14 residues.

The chain combines TRBV19 with TRBJ2-5; D is perhaps TRBD2 (5 bases). Trimming removed 7 bases from V and 3 bases from J, with 15 bases in between. CDR3 length: 14 amino acids. Germline loops: CDR1 LNHDA, CDR2 SQIVND (reference sequence). Here the CDR3 DNA reads TGTGCCAGTAAGCGGCGAGGAGGTGAAGAGACCCAGTACTTC. Translated, it gives CASKRRGGEETQYF.

The gene calls are TRBV7-8 and TRBJ2-5, with 13 bases identical to TRBD2. Germline CDR1 SGHVS, CDR2 FQNEAQ. The V gene end was trimmed by 4 bases and the J gene end by 2 bases; junction bases not matched to a gene: 4. CDR3 size: 16 residues. CDR3 protein: CASSSPGLAGQETQYF. The CDR3 nucleotides read TGTGCCAGCAGCTCACCGGGACTAGCGGGACAAGAGACCCAGTACTTC.

This chain connects TRBV29-1 to TRBJ1-1; TRBD1 matches 7 bases. Germline values: CDR1 SQVTM, CDR2 ANQGSEA. Trimming at V came to 6 bases and at J to 10 bases, leaving 14 bases not matched to a gene. CDR3 length: 13 amino acids. CDR3 in DNA: TGCAGCGTGGGATTAAGACAGGGACACGGAGCTTTCTTT. Amino acid sequence: CSVGLRQGHGAFF.

A word on this clone: The junction departs from germline at one end; a sequencing error may be responsible. The V gene is TRBV4-1, the J gene TRBJ2-7; 10 bases are a match to TRBD2. From germline, CDR1 is MGHRA and CDR2 YSYEKL. This CDR3 has 16 amino acids. The CDR3 DNA reads as TGCGCCAGCAGCAAAGAACCGGGACTAGCGAGGTACGAGCAGTACTTC. As protein: CASSKEPGLARYEQYF.

The genes are TRBV5-1 and TRBJ2-3; TRBD2 aligns across 11 bases. From germline, CDR1 is SGHRS and CDR2 YFSETQ. The CDR3 runs to 15 residues. The J segment lost 4 bases and the V segment lost 4 bases, leaving 5 bases of the junction unmatched. DNA of the CDR3: TGCGCCAGCAGCCTGACTAGCGGGGCCTCAGATACGCAGTATTTT. Protein: CASSLTSGASDTQYF.

The rearrangement uses TRBV6-5 and TRBJ2-2; D remains ambiguous. The V end was cut by 7 bases, the J end by 0 bases, with 9 bases between. The CDR3 runs 14 residues. The V gene's germline CDR1 is MNHEY and CDR2 SVGAGI. CDR3 sequence (DNA): TGTGCCAGCAACCAATCTCCGAACACCGGGGAGCTGTTTTTT. Translation: CASNQSPNTGELFF.

V usage is TRBV7-8 and J usage is TRBJ2-7; D perhaps matches TRBD2 (6 bases). The CDR3 has 15 amino acids. V shed 0 bases and J shed 3 bases, with 12 bases lying between them. The germline V gene has CDR1 SGHVS and CDR2 FQNEAQ. Here the CDR3 reads CASSLAPAGSYEQYF. The CDR3 DNA sequence: TGTGCCAGCAGCTTAGCGCCGGCGGGGAGCTACGAGCAGTACTTC.